This T cell receptor beta chain appears in the sequencing data of a study of cytomegalovirus exposure and HLA in healthy donors. General study findings and limits: A previous analysis found most TCR beta V segments productive roughly 90% or roughly 30% of the time.

CDR3 length: 13 amino acids. Germline CDR1 GTSNPN, CDR2 SVGIG (reference sequence). Trimming cost V 2 bases and J 2 bases; bases outside gene matches: 1. Amplification used 60 Vbeta primers and 13 Jbeta primers. The assay was immunoSEQ multiplex PCR, and TCRdb's table has in-frame clones only and misses some. The data contain roughly 120,000 clones, 9% to 10% of them singletons. This clone appeared a few times. Its specificity is unknown. The clonotype originates from a man under 40 in good health and CMV-seronegative. J is TRBJ2-5 and V is TRBV30; 8 bases line up with TRBD1. Sequenced input: PBMCs. The CDR3 sequence is CAWSRDRQETQYF. The CDR3 DNA is TGTGCCTGGAGTCGGGACAGGCAAGAGACCCAGTACTTC.